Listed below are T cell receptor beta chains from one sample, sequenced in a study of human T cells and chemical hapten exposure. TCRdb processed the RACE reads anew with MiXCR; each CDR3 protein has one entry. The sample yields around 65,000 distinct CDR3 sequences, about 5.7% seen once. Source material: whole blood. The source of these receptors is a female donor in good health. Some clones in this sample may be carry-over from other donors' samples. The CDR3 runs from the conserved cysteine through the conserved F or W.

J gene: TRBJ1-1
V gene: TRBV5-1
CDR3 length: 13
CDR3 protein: CASSLYRSAEAFF

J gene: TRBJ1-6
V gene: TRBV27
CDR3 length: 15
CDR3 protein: CASSLGGVINSPLHF

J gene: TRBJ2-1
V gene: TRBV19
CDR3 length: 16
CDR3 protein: CASSSGRSSSYNEQFF

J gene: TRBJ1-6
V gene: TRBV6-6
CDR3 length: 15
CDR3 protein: CASSYSIGGDSPLHF

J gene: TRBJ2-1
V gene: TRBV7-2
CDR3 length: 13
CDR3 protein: CASSSRGINEQFF

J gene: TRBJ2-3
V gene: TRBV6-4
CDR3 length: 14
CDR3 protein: CASSATGGADTQYF

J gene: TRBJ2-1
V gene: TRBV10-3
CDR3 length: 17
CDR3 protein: CAISEEASGRGHNEQFF

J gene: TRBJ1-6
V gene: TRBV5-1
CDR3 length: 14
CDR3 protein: CASSFSGGNSPLHF

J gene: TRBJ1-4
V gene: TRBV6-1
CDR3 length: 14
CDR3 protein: CASSEDTGGEKLFF

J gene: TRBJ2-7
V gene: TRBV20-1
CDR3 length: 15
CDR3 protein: CSAQEDPSGDYEQYF

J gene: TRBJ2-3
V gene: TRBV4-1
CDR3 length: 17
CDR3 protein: CASSQEVSTRYTDTQYF

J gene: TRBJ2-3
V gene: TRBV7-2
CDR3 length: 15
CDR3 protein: CASRPGTRSTDTQYF

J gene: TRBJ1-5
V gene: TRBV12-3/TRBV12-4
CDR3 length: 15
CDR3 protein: CASSLMGASNQPQHF

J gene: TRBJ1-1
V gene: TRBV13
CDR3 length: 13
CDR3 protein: CASSPRTRTEAFF

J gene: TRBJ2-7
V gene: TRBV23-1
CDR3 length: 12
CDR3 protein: CASLPPSYEQYF

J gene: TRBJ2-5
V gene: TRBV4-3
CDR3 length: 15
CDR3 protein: CASSPRGTVGETQYF

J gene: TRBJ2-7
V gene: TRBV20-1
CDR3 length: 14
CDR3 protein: CSARAQRGSYEQYF

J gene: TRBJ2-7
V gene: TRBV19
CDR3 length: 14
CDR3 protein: CASSIRQGHYEQYF

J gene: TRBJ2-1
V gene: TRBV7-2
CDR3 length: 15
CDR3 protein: CASSLEVPVRNEQFF

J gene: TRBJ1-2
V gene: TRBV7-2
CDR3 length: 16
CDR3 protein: CASRSSTGGPFYGYTF

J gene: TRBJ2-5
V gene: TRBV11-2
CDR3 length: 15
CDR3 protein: CASSPRRLAEETQYF

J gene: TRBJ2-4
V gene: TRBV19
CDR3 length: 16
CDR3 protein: CASRQTGGASKNIQYF

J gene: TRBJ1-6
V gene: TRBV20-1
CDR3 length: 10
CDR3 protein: CSAGNSPLHF

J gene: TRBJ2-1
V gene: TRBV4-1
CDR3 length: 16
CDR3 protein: CASSQDWAAGGGEQFF

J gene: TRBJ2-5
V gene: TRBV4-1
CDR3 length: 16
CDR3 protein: CASSPTAGAGLETQYF

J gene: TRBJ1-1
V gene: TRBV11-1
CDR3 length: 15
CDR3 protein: CASSEGVMGNTEAFF

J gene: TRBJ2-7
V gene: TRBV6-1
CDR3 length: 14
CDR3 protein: CASSEKGLSYEQYF

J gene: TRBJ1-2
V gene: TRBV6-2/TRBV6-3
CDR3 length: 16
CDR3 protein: CASSGPRQGGDYGYTF

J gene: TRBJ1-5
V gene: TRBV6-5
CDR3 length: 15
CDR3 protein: CASSSGTGGNQPQHF

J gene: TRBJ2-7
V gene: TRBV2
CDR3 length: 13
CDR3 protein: CASRDTKSYEQYF

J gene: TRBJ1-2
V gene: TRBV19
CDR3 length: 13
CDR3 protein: CASSILQGYGYTF

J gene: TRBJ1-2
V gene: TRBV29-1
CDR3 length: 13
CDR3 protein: CSAWTGGHYGYTF

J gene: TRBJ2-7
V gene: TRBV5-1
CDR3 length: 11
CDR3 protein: CASRTGYEQYF

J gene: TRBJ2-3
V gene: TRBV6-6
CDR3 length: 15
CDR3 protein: CASSYGTGGRDTQYF

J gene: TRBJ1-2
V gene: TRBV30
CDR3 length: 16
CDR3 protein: CALNRDRGTVSYGYTF

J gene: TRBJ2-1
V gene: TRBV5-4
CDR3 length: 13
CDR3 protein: CASSSGPGNEQFF

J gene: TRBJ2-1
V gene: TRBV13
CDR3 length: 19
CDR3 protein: CASSSGDRVAGGSYNEQFF

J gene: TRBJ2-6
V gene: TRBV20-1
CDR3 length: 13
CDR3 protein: CSARISGANVLTF

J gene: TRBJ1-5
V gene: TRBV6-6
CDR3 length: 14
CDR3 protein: CASSPSDVAQPQHF

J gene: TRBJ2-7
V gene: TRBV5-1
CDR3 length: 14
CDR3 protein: CASSADSSSYEQYF

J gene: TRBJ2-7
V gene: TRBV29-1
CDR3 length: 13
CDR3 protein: CSVVAGGPKEQYF

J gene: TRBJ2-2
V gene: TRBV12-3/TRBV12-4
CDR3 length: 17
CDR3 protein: CASSKGLAGGYGGELFF

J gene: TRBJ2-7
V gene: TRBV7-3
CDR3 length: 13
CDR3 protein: CASSLTGAGEQYF

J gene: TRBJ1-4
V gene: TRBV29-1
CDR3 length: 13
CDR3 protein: CSVGKDINEKLFF

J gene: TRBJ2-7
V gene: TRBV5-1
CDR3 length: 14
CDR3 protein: CASSLGDAAYEQYF

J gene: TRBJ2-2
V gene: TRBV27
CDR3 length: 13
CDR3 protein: CASNQGGTGELFF

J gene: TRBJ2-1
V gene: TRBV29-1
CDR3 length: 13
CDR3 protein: CSVHRGSYNEQFF

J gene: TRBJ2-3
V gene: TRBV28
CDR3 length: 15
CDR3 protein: CASRTGGSSTDTQYF

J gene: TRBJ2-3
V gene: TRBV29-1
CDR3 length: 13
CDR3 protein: CSVDDGPTDTQYF

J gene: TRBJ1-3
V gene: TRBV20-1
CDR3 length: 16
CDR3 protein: CSARVAGAKGGNTIYF

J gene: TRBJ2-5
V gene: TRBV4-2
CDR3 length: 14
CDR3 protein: CASSQGQGAETQYF

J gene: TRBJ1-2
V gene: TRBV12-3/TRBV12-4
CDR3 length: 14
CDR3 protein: CASENVGDSYGYTF

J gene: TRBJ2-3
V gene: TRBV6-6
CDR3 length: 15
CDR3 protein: CASSLSTGVTDTQYF

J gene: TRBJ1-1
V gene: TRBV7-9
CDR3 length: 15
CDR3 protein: CASSLALTGIAEAFF

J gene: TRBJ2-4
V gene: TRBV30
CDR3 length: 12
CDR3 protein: CAWSANKNIQYF

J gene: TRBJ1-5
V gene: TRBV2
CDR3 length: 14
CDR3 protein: CASREQGNHQPQHF

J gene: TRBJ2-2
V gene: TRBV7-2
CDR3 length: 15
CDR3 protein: CASSSGLAGPGELFF

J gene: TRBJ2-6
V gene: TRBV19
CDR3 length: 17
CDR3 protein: CASSIVGGGPGANVLTF

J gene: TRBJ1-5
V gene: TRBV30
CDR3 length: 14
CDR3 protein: CAWSVRTGNQPQHF